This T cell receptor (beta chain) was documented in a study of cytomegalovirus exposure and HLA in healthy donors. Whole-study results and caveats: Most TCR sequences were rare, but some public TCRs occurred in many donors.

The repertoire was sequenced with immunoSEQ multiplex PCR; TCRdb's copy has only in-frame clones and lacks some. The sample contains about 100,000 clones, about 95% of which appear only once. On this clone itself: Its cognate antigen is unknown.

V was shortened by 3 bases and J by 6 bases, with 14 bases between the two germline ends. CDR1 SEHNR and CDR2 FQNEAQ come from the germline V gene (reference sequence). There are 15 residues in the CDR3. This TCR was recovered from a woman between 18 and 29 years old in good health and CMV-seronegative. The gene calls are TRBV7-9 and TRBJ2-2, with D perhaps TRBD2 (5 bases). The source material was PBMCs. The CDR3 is CASSFVWELAGELFF. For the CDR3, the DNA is TGTGCCAGCAGCTTCGTCTGGGAGTTAGCCGGGGAGCTGTTTTTT.